Described below is a single TCR beta chain sequence and its context. V lost 9 bases, J lost 8 bases, and 25 bases lay in between. The CDR3 covers 16 residues. From germline, CDR1 is LGHNA and CDR2 YNFKEQ. Priming with a constant-region primer yielded TCR beta cDNA from roughly 490 ng total RNA. Three-round nested multiplex PCR performed with slightly modified ARM-PCR produced the TCR beta libraries. Primers for the first two PCR rounds were TRBV1-TRBV30 forward primers and a C-beta reverse primer (10 cycles per round). One entry per CDR3 protein, called by TCRdb with MiXCR from the multiplex PCR reads. The table includes fewer than 85,000 distinct CDR3 sequences, approximately 70% detected once. From unsorted bulk tissue weighing roughly 18-31 mg, DNA and RNA were co-extracted. These patients lived with chronic HBV infection and had never been treated. The data derive from a study of tumor-infiltrating lymphocytes in primary liver carcinoma.

This receptor was taken from a man aged 40-49 years with primary liver carcinoma and hepatitis B virus infection. The chain uses TRBV4-2 and TRBJ2-2, with D perhaps matching TRBD1 or TRBD2 (5 bases each). The specimen sequenced was tumor-adjacent normal liver tissue. The CDR3 DNA reads TGTGCCAGTATCCAAGTAAGGGACGGCTCGAGGGGGGAGCTGTTTTTT. This translates into CASIQVRDGSRGELFF.